The entry below gives a single TCR beta chain sequence along with its context. Original handling: By means of reference gene primer amplification, nucleated cell counts were estimated. The table came from immunoSEQ multiplex PCR; TCRdb's copy has only in-frame clones and leaves some out. V and J calls and clone size are given by that table; D and trimming were obtained from the DNA. The sample holds a few hundred thousand clones; approximately 82% are singletons and the top ten take roughly 3.1%. This specimen comes from a study of blood T cell repertoires in COVID-19. On the study more broadly: Spain, Italy and the United States supplied samples that represented acute and convalescent COVID-19. From T cells, B-cell-depleted T cells, or PBMCs came the material, which was cDNA or gDNA.

Germline values: CDR1 KGHSH, CDR2 LQKENI. The length of the CDR3 is 18 residues. The V gene end was trimmed by 0 bases and the J gene end by 3 bases; junction bases not matched to a gene: 11. The V call is TRBV18, the J call TRBJ2-1, with 7 nucleotides matching TRBD2. The sample taken for sequencing was peripheral blood. The clonotype was recovered from a woman aged 18 to 35 with acute or convalescent COVID-19. CDR3 region: CASSPPAWAGEDYNEQFF. As DNA, the CDR3 is TGTGCCAGCTCACCACCGGCTTGGGCGGGAGAGGACTACAATGAGCAGTTCTTC.